The present entry profiles one T cell receptor (beta chain) with its context. What it recognizes is unknown. The repertoire was sequenced with immunoSEQ multiplex PCR; TCRdb's copy has only in-frame clones and lacks some. The sample yields roughly 6,000 clones, roughly 85% seen once. The CDR3 is made up of 10 amino acids. The ends were cut back, 7 bases at V and 5 bases at J, with 9 bases in the middle. The germline V gene has CDR1 DFQATT and CDR2 SNEGSKA (reference sequence). This specimen comes from a study of graft-versus-host responses after intestinal transplantation. Across the whole study: Every recipient had anti-thymocyte globulin induction and about three years of tacrolimus plus steroids.

Study-wide results and limits: Within allografts, high graft-versus-host to host-versus-graft clonal ratios were seen among patients with graft-donor T cell macrochimerism. GvH clones were found in recipient marrow; some appeared first in ileum or blood.

Intraepithelial plus lamina propria lymphocytes were released by processing graft tissue. The starting material was ileum tissue, obtained approximately 310 days after intestinal transplant. The rearrangement links TRBV20-1 to TRBJ2-7; the D gene is possibly TRBD2 (7 bases). This TCR came from a human patient who received an intestinal transplant, so some T cells may come from the graft donor. The CDR3 DNA reads TGCAGTGGGGGGGGCCACGAGCAGTACTTC. Translation gives CSGGGHEQYF.